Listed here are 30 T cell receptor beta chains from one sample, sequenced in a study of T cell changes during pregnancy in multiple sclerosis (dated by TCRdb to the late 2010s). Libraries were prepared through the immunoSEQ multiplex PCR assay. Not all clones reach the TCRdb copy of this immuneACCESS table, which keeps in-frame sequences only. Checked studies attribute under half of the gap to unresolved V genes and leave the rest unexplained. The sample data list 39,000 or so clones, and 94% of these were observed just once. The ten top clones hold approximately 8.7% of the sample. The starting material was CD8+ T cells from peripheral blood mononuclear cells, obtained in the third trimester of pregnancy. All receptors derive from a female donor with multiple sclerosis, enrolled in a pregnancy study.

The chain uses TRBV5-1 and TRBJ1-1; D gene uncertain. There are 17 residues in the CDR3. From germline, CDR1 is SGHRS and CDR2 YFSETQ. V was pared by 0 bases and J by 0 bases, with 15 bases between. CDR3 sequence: CASSLVGGGVVNTEAFF. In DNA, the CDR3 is TGCGCCAGCAGCTTGGTAGGAGGAGGCGTGGTGAACACTGAAGCTTTCTTT. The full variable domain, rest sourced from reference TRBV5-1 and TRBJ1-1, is KAGVTQTPRYLIKTRGQQVTLSCSPISGHRSVSWYQQTPGQGLQFLFEYFSETQRNKGNFPGRFSGRQFSNSRSEMNVSTLELGDSALYLCASSLVGGGVVNTEAFFGQGTRLTVV.

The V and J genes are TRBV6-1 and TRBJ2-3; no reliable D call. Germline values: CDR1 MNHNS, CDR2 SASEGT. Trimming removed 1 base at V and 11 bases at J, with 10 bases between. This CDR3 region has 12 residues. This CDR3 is CASSEVEPKQYF. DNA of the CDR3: TGTGCCAGCAGTGAAGTGGAGCCAAAGCAGTATTTT.

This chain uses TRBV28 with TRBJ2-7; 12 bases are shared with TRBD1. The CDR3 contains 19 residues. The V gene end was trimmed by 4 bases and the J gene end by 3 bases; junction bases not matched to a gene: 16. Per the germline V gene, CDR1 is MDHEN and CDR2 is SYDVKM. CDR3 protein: CASSSPSGTGGTIIYEQYF. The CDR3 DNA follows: TGTGCCAGCAGTTCCCCGTCCGGGACAGGGGGCACAATAATCTACGAGCAGTACTTC.

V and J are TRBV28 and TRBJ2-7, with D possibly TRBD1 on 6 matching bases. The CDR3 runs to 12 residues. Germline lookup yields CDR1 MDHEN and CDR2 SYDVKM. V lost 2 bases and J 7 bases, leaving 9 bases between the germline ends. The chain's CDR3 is CASSLQGLEQYF. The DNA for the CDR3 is TGTGCCAGCAGTTTACAGGGGCTAGAGCAGTACTTC. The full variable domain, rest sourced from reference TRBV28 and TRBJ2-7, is DVKVTQSSRYLVKRTGEKVFLECVQDMDHENMFWYRQDPGLGLRLIYFSYDVKMKEKGDIPEGYSVSREKKERFSLILESASTNQTSMYLCASSLQGLEQYFGPGTRLTVT.

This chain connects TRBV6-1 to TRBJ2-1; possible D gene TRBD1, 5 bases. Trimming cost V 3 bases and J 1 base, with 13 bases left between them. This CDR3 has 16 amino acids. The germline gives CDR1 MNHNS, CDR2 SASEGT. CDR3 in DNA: TGTGCCAGCAGTGATCCGATGACAGAATCCTACAATGAGCAGTTCTTC. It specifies CASSDPMTESYNEQFF.

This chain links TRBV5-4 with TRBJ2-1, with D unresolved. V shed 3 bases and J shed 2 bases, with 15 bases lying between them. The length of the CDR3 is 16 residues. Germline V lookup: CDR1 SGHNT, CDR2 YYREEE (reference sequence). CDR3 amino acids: CASSSDPFSTYNEQFF. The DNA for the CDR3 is TGTGCCAGCAGCTCAGATCCCTTTAGCACCTACAATGAGCAGTTCTTC.

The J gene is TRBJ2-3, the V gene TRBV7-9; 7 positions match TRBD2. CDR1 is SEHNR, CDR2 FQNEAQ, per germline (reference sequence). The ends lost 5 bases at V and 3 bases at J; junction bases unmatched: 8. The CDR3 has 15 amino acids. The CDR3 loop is CASSLLGGRTDTQYF. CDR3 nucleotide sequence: TGTGCCAGCAGCCTCCTGGGGGGGAGAACAGATACGCAGTATTTT.

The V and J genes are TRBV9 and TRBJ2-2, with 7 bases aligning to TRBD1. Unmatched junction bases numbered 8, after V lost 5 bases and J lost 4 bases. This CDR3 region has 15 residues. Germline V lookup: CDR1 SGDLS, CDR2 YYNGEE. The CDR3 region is CASSPSGGFTGELFF. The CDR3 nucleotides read TGTGCCAGCAGTCCATCAGGGGGATTCACCGGGGAGCTGTTTTTT.

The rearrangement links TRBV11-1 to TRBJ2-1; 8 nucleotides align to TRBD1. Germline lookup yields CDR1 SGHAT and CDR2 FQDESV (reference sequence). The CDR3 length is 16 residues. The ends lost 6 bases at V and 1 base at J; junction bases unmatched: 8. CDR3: CASRPYGDRSYNEQFF. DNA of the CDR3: TGTGCCAGCAGGCCCTACGGGGACAGGTCCTACAATGAGCAGTTCTTC.

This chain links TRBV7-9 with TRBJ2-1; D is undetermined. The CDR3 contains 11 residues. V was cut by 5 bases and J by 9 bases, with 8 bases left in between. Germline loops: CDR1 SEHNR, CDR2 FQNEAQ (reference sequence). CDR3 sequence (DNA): TGTGCCAGCAGCGGAGACTTTGAGCAGTTCTTC. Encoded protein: CASSGDFEQFF.

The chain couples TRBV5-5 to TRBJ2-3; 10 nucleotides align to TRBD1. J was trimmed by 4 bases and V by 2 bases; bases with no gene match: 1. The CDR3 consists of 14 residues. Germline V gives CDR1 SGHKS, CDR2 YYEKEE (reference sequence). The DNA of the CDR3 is TGTGCCAGCAGCTTCGGGACAGGGGCAGATACGCAGTATTTT. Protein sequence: CASSFGTGADTQYF.

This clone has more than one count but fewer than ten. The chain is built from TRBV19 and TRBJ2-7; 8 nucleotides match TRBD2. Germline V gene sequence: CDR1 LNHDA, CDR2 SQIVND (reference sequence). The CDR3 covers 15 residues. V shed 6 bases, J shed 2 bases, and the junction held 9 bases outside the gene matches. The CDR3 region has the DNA TGTGCCAGTAGCCCGGGGACTAGAGGGGCCTACGAGCAGTACTTC. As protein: CASSPGTRGAYEQYF.

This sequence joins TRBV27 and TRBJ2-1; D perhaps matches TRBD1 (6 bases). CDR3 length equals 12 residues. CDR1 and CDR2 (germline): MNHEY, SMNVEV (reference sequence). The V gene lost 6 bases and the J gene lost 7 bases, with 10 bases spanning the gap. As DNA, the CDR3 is TGTGCCAGCAGGGGGGCGAGAAATGAGCAGTTCTTC. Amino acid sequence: CASRGARNEQFF.

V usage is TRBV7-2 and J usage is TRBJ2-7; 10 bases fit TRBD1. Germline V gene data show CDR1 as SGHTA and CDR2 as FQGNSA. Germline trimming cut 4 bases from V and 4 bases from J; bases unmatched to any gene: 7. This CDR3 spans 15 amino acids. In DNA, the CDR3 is TGTGCCAGCAGCTGGCCCGGGACAGGGGTTTACGAGCAGTACTTC. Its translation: CASSWPGTGVYEQYF.

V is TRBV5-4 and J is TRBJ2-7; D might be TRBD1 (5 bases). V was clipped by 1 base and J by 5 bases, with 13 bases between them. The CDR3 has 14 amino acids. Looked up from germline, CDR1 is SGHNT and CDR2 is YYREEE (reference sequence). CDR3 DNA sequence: TGTGCCAGCAGCTTGATAGGGGAAAGAAACGAGCAGTACTTC. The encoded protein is CASSLIGERNEQYF.

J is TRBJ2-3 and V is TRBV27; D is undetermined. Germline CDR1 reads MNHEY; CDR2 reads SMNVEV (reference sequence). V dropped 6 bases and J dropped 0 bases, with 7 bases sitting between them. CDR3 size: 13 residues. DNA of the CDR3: TGTGCCAGCAGCCTCGCGAGCACAGATACGCAGTATTTT. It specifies CASSLASTDTQYF.

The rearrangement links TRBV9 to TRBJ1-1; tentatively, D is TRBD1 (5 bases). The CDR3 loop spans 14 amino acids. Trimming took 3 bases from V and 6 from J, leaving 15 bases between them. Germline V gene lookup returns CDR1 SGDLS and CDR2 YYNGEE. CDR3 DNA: TGTGCCAGCAGCGAAGGACCTACGGGGGCTGAAGCTTTCTTT. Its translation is CASSEGPTGAEAFF.

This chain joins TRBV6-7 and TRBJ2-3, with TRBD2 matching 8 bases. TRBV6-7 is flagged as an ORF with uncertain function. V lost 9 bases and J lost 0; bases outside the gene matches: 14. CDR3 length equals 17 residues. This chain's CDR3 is CARRFYGRGSSTDTQYF. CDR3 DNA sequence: TGTGCCAGGCGTTTTTACGGGAGGGGATCTAGCACAGATACGCAGTATTTT.

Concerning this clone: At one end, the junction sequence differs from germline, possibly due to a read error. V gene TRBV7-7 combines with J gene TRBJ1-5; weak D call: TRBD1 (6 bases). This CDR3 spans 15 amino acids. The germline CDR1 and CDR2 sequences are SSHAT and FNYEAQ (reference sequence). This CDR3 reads CASSLGGAGNQPQHF. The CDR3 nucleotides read TGTGCTAGCAGCTTGGGGGGGGCTGGCAATCAGCCCCAGCATTTT.

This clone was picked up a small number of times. In nucleotides, the CDR3 is TGTGCCAGCAGGGGGGAGTACAGGGTGGTCAATGAGCAGTTCTTC. This encodes CASRGEYRVVNEQFF. The gene calls are TRBV7-8 and TRBJ2-1; a possible D gene is TRBD1 (6 bases). The germline V and J ends were trimmed by 6 bases and 6 bases, with 18 bases remaining between them. This CDR3 is built from 15 residues. Per the germline V gene, CDR1 is SGHVS and CDR2 is FQNEAQ. Combining the CDR3 with reference TRBV7-8 and TRBJ2-1 gives the whole variable domain GAGVSQSPRYKVAKRGQDVALRCDPISGHVSLFWYQQALGQGPEFLTYFQNEAQLDKSGLPSDRFFAERPEGSVSTLKIQRTQQEDSAVYLCASRGEYRVVNEQFFGPGTRLTVL.

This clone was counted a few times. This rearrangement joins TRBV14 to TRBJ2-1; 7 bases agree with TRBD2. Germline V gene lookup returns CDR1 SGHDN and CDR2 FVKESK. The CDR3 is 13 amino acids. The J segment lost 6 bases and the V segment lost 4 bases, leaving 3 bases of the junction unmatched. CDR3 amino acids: CASSPRGVNEQFF. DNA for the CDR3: TGTGCCAGCAGCCCTCGGGGGGTCAATGAGCAGTTCTTC.

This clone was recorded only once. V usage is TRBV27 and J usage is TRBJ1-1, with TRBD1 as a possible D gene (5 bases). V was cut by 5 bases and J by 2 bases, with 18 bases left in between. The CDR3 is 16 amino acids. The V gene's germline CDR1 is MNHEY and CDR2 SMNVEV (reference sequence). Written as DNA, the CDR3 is TGTGCCAGCAGTAAGGGGCAGACTCATTTAAACACTGAAGCTTTCTTT. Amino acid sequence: CASSKGQTHLNTEAFF.

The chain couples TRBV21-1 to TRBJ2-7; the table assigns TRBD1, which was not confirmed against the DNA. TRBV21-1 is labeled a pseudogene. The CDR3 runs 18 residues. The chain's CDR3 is CASSKVWGTGGAFGEQYF. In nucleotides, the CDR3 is TGTGCCAGCAGCAAAGTCTGGGGGACAGGGGGCGCTTTTGGGGAGCAGTACTTC.

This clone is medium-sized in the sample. CDR3 protein: CASSTISTDTANTEAFF. Here the CDR3 DNA reads TGTGCCAGTAGTACAATCTCGACAGATACCGCGAACACTGAAGCTTTCTTT. The rearrangement links TRBV19 to TRBJ1-1, with D possibly being TRBD1 (5 bases). Per the germline V gene, CDR1 is LNHDA and CDR2 is SQIVND (reference sequence). This CDR3 has 17 amino acids. V lost 4 bases, J lost 1 base, and 19 bases lay in between.

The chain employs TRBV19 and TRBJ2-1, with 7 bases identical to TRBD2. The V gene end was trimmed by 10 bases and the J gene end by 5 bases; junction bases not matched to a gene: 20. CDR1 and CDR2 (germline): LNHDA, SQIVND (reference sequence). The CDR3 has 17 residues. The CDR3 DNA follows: TGTGCCACTAACCTTATGGGGGGGACGGGGTCTCACAATGAGCAGTTCTTC. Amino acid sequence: CATNLMGGTGSHNEQFF.

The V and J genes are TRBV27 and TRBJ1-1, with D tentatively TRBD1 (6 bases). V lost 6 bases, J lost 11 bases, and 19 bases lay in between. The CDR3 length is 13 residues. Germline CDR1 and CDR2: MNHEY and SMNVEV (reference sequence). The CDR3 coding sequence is TGTGCCAGCAGCACCACGGGGGGGCGGGGGGCTTTCTTT. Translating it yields CASSTTGGRGAFF.

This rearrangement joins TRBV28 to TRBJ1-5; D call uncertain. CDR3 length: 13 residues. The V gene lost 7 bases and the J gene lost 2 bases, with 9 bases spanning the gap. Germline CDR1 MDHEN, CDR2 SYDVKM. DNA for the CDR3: TGTGCCAGCACACCTAAAGGCAATCAGCCCCAGCATTTT. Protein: CASTPKGNQPQHF.

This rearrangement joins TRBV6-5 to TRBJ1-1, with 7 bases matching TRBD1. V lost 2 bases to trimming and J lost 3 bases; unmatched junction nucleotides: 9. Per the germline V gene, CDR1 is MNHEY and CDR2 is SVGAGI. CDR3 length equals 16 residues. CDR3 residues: CASSYVTGNWYTEAFF. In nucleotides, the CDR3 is TGTGCCAGCAGTTACGTGACAGGGAATTGGTACACTGAAGCTTTCTTT.

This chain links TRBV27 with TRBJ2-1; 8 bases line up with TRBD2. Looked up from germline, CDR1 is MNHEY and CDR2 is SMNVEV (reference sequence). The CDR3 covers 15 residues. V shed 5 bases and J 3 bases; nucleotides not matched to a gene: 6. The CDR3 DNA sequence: TGTGCCAGCAGTACGAGCGGGAGTGTCTACAATGAGCAGTTCTTC. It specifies CASSTSGSVYNEQFF.

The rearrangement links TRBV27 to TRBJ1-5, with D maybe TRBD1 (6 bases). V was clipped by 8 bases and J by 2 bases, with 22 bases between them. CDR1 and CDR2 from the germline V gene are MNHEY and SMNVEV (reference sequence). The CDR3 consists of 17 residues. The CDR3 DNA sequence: TGTGCCAGCCACGCGATAACCACAGGGTTTGGCAATCAGCCCCAGCATTTT. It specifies CASHAITTGFGNQPQHF.